One sample yielded the 18 T cell receptor beta chains listed below, sequenced in a study of blood T cell repertoires in COVID-19. Repertoires were generated with immunoSEQ multiplex PCR, while TCRdb's copy carries only in-frame clones and drops some. Of tens of thousands of clones in the sample, roughly 91% were seen once. The sample taken for sequencing was peripheral blood. The source is a man in his fifties with COVID-19, enrolled during active disease.

The V gene is TRBV7-9, the J gene TRBJ2-1, with D unclear. With 5 bases removed from V and 0 bases from J, the gap between germline ends came to 14 bases. The germline CDR1 and CDR2 sequences are SEHNR and FQNEAQ (reference sequence). This CDR3 is 16 amino acids long. CDR3 nucleotides: TGTGCCAGCAGCCCGCCCTTACTTTCCTCCTACAATGAGCAGTTCTTC. Translated: CASSPPLLSSYNEQFF.

This clone came up a few times. The CDR3 protein is CAWTADRERQYF. CDR3 nucleotides: TGTGCCTGGACCGCCGACAGGGAAAGGCAGTACTTC. The chain combines TRBV30 with TRBJ2-7; 7 bases align to TRBD1. The CDR3 length is 12 residues. Losses at the gene ends were 4 bases for V and 9 bases for J; bases not matched to a gene: 9. Germline-derived CDR1 and CDR2 are GTSNPN and SVGIG (reference sequence). The full variable domain, in which reference TRBV30 and TRBJ2-7 provide the parts outside the CDR3, is SQTIHQWPATLVQPVGSPLSLECTVEGTSNPNLYWYRQAAGRGLQLLFYSVGIGQISSEVPQNLSASRPQDRQFILSSKKLLLSDSGFYLCAWTADRERQYFGPGTRLTVT.

The rearrangement joins TRBV2 to TRBJ1-5, with D possibly TRBD1 on 6 matching bases. CDR3 length: 14 residues. V lost 4 bases and J lost 2, with 9 bases in between. Germline CDR1 and CDR2: SNHLY and FYNNEI. The CDR3 sequence is CASSASGGNQPQHF. CDR3 coding DNA: TGTGCCAGCAGTGCTTCAGGGGGCAATCAGCCCCAGCATTTT.

The rearrangement links TRBV18 to TRBJ1-2, with D perhaps matching TRBD1 (5 bases). V was pared by 2 bases and J by 4 bases, with 17 bases between. Per germline, CDR1 KGHSH and CDR2 LQKENI. The CDR3 totals 16 residues. The CDR3 DNA reads as TGTGCCAGCTCACCAGCCAATACAGGATGGAGCTATGGCTACACCTTC. Encoded protein: CASSPANTGWSYGYTF.

The V gene is TRBV5-1, the J gene TRBJ1-2; no firm D call. CDR3 length: 13 amino acids. The germline gives CDR1 SGHRS, CDR2 YFSETQ. Trimming took off 1 base at V and 5 bases at J, with 9 bases between the two ends. The CDR3 reads CASSLNSGYGYTF. The CDR3 DNA sequence: TGCGCCAGCAGCTTGAACTCGGGGTATGGCTACACCTTC.

The V call is TRBV5-1, the J call TRBJ2-3, with 12 bases fitting TRBD2. With V trimmed by 4 bases and J by 3 bases, 3 bases remained unmatched. The CDR3 contains 15 residues. Germline CDR1 SGHRS, CDR2 YFSETQ. CDR3 DNA sequence: TGCGCCAGCAGCCCGGGGACTAGCGGGACAGATACGCAGTATTTT. Encoded protein: CASSPGTSGTDTQYF.

The CDR3 reads CSASWTAGYTF. CDR3 DNA: TGCAGTGCTAGCTGGACAGCTGGCTACACCTTC. The chain recombines TRBV20-1 with TRBJ1-2, with D maybe TRBD1 (6 bases). This CDR3 is 11 amino acids long. Germline CDR1 reads DFQATT; CDR2 reads SNEGSKA (reference sequence). V shed 3 bases and J shed 7 bases, with 9 bases lying between them.

The V call is TRBV29-1, the J call TRBJ1-1, with a tentative D call TRBD1 (6 bases). V was cut by 0 bases and J by 7 bases, with 12 bases left in between. Germline loops: CDR1 SQVTM, CDR2 ANQGSEA. This CDR3 is built from 13 residues. DNA for the CDR3: TGCAGCGTTGAAGATCAACTAGGGGGTGAAGCTTTCTTT. This gives the protein CSVEDQLGGEAFF.

The CDR3 DNA reads as TGTGCCAGCAGTTTAACAGGGGTTGGAAACACCATATATTTT. Its translation is CASSLTGVGNTIYF. The chain carries TRBV28 and TRBJ1-3, with 7 positions matching TRBD1. The V gene end was trimmed by 2 bases and the J gene end by 3 bases; junction bases not matched to a gene: 1. The germline V gene has CDR1 MDHEN and CDR2 SYDVKM. This CDR3 region has 14 residues.

The chain links TRBV7-9 to TRBJ2-2; D not certain. The germline V gene encodes CDR1 SEHNR and CDR2 FQNEAQ (reference sequence). CDR3 length: 16 residues. Trimming pared 2 bases from V and 6 bases from J, leaving 16 bases between. In DNA, the CDR3 is TGTGCCAGCAGCTTATGGGCGACGCCTCCCCCCGGGGAGCTGTTTTTT. Translated: CASSLWATPPPGELFF.

The chain carries TRBV5-1 and TRBJ1-1; possibly TRBD1 for D (6 bases). V lost 0 bases, J lost 1 base, and 7 bases lay in between. The CDR3 runs to 14 residues. Germline values: CDR1 SGHRS, CDR2 YFSETQ. CDR3 bases: TGCGCCAGCAGCTTGGCGGGACAGAACACTGAAGCTTTCTTT. Its translation is CASSLAGQNTEAFF.

This sequence joins TRBV11-2 and TRBJ2-2; 7 positions agree with TRBD1. Germline V CDR1 and CDR2: SGHAT, FQNNGV. The V and J ends lost 7 bases and 2 bases, in that order; junction bases with no gene match: 13. The CDR3 consists of 17 residues. The CDR3 DNA follows: TGTGCCAGCAAAGGGGGAACAGGGGCCCAAAACACCGGGGAGCTGTTTTTT. This sequence encodes CASKGGTGAQNTGELFF.

The chain couples TRBV25-1 to TRBJ2-7; unclear D gene. CDR3 length: 14 amino acids. V lost 0 bases to trimming and J lost 2 bases, with 8 bases between them. Looked up from germline, CDR1 is MGHDK and CDR2 is SYGVNS. The CDR3 region has the DNA TGTGCCAGCAGTGAATACCCTTTTACCTACGAGCAGTACTTC. Translation gives CASSEYPFTYEQYF.

With regard to this clone: One end of the junction does not line up with germline, which may come from a read error. This chain connects TRBV12-3 or TRBV12-4 to TRBJ2-7; D is unresolved. The CDR3 has 12 amino acids. CDR3 sequence: CASSLSFVDQNF. CDR3 sequence (DNA): TGTGCCAGCAGTTTATCGTTCGTCGATCAGAACTTC.

The V and J genes are TRBV11-2 and TRBJ2-4, with TRBD2 as a possible D gene (5 bases). Germline CDR1 SGHAT, CDR2 FQNNGV. The CDR3 is made up of 17 amino acids. The V gene lost 4 bases and the J gene lost 5 bases, with 21 bases spanning the gap. This CDR3 reads CASSSPKEETWENIQYF. The CDR3 DNA reads TGTGCCAGCAGCTCGCCCAAGGAGGAGACGTGGGAAAACATTCAGTACTTC.

V is TRBV7-9 and J is TRBJ1-1; D call uncertain. This CDR3 comprises 11 residues. V was shortened by 7 bases and J by 11 bases, with 14 bases between the two germline ends. CDR1 SEHNR and CDR2 FQNEAQ come from the germline V gene (reference sequence). CDR3 amino acids: CASTRTGEAFF. The CDR3 coding sequence is TGTGCCAGCACCCGGACTGGTGAGGCTTTCTTT.

This clone has just one count. The genes are TRBV7-3 and TRBJ2-1; the D gene is possibly TRBD2 (6 bases). CDR1 is SGHTA, CDR2 FQGTGA, per germline. The V end was cut by 2 bases, the J end by 2 bases, with 10 bases between. The length of the CDR3 is 15 residues. The CDR3 protein is CASSLAAGAYNEQFF. CDR3 nucleotides: TGTGCCAGCAGCTTAGCAGCGGGTGCCTACAATGAGCAGTTCTTC.

The chain is built from TRBV2 and TRBJ1-2, with D tentatively TRBD1 (6 bases). Trimming cost V 6 bases and J 5 bases, with 19 bases left between them. Germline loops: CDR1 SNHLY, CDR2 FYNNEI. This CDR3 has 15 amino acids. CDR3 protein: CASRPHGTTPYGYTF. The CDR3, as DNA: TGTGCCAGCAGACCACACGGGACAACCCCTTATGGCTACACCTTC.